Shown below are 18 T cell receptor beta chains from a single sample sequenced in a study of early T cells in non-severe SARS-CoV-2 infection. MiXCR was run by TCRdb on the 5' RACE reads, yielding one entry per CDR3 protein. The sample holds roughly 53,000 distinct CDR3 sequences; about a tenth are singletons and the top ten take less than 25%. The sequenced material came from whole blood. These receptors all come from an adult who was a healthcare worker with PCR-confirmed SARS-CoV-2 infection or an uninfected control (not recorded which).

This chain uses TRBV30 with TRBJ1-5, with no clear D. The CDR3 contains 13 residues. Trimming removed 4 bases at V and 3 bases at J, with 10 bases between. CDR1 and CDR2 from the germline V gene are GTSNPN and SVGIG (reference sequence). The CDR3: CAWTGSLNQPQHF. As DNA, the CDR3 is TGTGCCTGGACCGGCAGCCTCAATCAGCCCCAGCATTTT. Full variable domain (outside the CDR3, taken from reference TRBV30 and TRBJ1-5): SQTIHQWPATLVQPVGSPLSLECTVEGTSNPNLYWYRQAAGRGLQLLFYSVGIGQISSEVPQNLSASRPQDRQFILSSKKLLLSDSGFYLCAWTGSLNQPQHFGDGTRLSIL.

J is TRBJ1-1 and V is TRBV30; no clear D. V gave up 3 bases and J gave up 1 base, with 3 bases separating them. Germline V CDR1 and CDR2: GTSNPN, SVGIG (reference sequence). The length of the CDR3 is 11 residues. DNA for the CDR3: TGTGCCTGGAGGGGGAACACTGAAGCTTTCTTT. This translates into CAWRGNTEAFF.

As regards this clonotype: This clone may be a read error of a much larger clone one base away. The V and J genes are TRBV7-9 and TRBJ1-4, with D perhaps matching TRBD1 (6 bases). CDR3 length equals 14 residues. Germline V CDR1 and CDR2: SEHNR, FQNEAQ (reference sequence). The germline V and J ends were trimmed by 5 bases and 11 bases, with 18 bases remaining between them. Here the CDR3 DNA reads TGTGCCAGCAGCCACCAGGGGACCTCGGAGAAACTGTTTTTT. Translating it yields CASSHQGTSEKLFF.

This clonotype has just a few counts. The chain carries TRBV7-9 and TRBJ1-1, with 7 bases that match TRBD1. J gave up 5 bases and V 7 bases, and 4 bases lay outside the gene matches. The CDR3 contains 12 residues. Germline V gene data show CDR1 as SEHNR and CDR2 as FQNEAQ (reference sequence). CDR3 protein: CASTYRGTEAFF. The CDR3 coding sequence is TGTGCCAGCACCTACAGGGGAACTGAAGCTTTCTTT.

This clonotype came up many times. This chain links TRBV2 with TRBJ2-1; 9 bases are a match to TRBD2. Germline CDR1 is SNHLY and CDR2 is FYNNEI. This CDR3 has 13 residues. V lost 6 bases to trimming and J lost 9 bases; unmatched junction nucleotides: 6. The CDR3 spells CASSFTSGREQFF. In nucleotides, the CDR3 is TGTGCCAGCAGCTTTACTAGCGGGCGTGAGCAGTTCTTC.

The table lists this clonotype with a few counts. The chain joins TRBV14 to TRBJ2-5, with D possibly called TRBD1 or TRBD2 (5 bases each). CDR1 and CDR2 from the germline V gene are SGHDN and FVKESK. The CDR3 is 14 amino acids. V dropped 4 bases and J dropped 3 bases, with 12 bases sitting between them. This CDR3 reads CASSRWRGEETQYF. CDR3 bases: TGTGCCAGCAGCCGGTGGAGAGGGGAAGAGACCCAGTACTTC.

This chain uses TRBV4-1 with TRBJ1-1; tentative D call: TRBD1 (6 bases). The CDR3 is 15 amino acids. Looked up from germline, CDR1 is MGHRA and CDR2 is YSYEKL. V lost 0 bases, J lost 7 bases, and 15 bases lay in between. The CDR3 sequence is CASSQDRGAFFEAFF. The CDR3 DNA follows: TGCGCCAGCAGCCAAGATCGGGGGGCTTTTTTTGAAGCTTTCTTT.

This clonotype was recorded at least ten times. The V gene is TRBV9, the J gene TRBJ2-1, with D unresolved. The germline V and J ends were trimmed by 4 bases and 10 bases, with 12 bases remaining between them. The CDR3 covers 12 residues. Germline loops: CDR1 SGDLS, CDR2 YYNGEE. The CDR3 spells CASSTAPWEQFF. For the CDR3, the DNA is TGTGCCAGCAGCACAGCTCCTTGGGAGCAGTTCTTC.

This clonotype was counted many times. The chain joins TRBV2 to TRBJ2-6; unclear D gene. This CDR3 is built from 15 residues. V lost 4 bases and J 0 bases, leaving 7 bases between the germline ends. Looked up from germline, CDR1 is SNHLY and CDR2 is FYNNEI. CDR3 sequence: CASSGQSSGANVLTF. The CDR3 DNA follows: TGTGCCAGCAGTGGCCAGTCCTCTGGGGCCAACGTCCTGACTTTC.

This clonotype has more than one count but fewer than ten. The gene calls are TRBV10-2 and TRBJ1-4, with D possibly being TRBD1 (5 bases). Germline CDR1 WSHSY, CDR2 SAAADI. This CDR3 has 16 residues. Trimming cost V 0 bases and J 8 bases, with 16 bases left between them. In nucleotides, the CDR3 is TGCGCCAGCAGTGAGTCGCAGGCCGGTTGGGGCGAAAAACTGTTTTTT. Its translation is CASSESQAGWGEKLFF.

V gene TRBV3-1 combines with J gene TRBJ1-3, with a tentative D call TRBD1 (5 bases). The ends were cut back, 6 bases at V and 8 bases at J, with 14 bases in the middle. Germline V gives CDR1 LGHDT, CDR2 YNNKEL (reference sequence). The CDR3 covers 13 residues. The CDR3 region has the DNA TGTGCCAGCAGTCTGGGACTCGGAGACACCATATATTTT. It yields the protein CASSLGLGDTIYF.

This clonotype showed up just a few times. This CDR3 reads CASSYWVQGQETQYF. The CDR3 DNA is TGTGCCAGCAGTTACTGGGTGCAGGGACAAGAGACCCAGTACTTC. The rearrangement joins TRBV6-5 to TRBJ2-5, with a tentative D call TRBD1 (5 bases). Germline V gene lookup returns CDR1 MNHEY and CDR2 SVGAGI. The CDR3 has 15 amino acids. V dropped 1 base and J dropped 2 bases, with 11 bases sitting between them.

The chain carries TRBV9 and TRBJ1-5; 9 bases fit TRBD1. Germline loops: CDR1 SGDLS, CDR2 YYNGEE. Trimming took 4 bases from V and 1 from J; bases not matched to a gene: 3. This CDR3 contains 15 residues. CDR3 nucleotides: TGTGCCAGCAGCTCCGGACAGGGGAGCAATCAGCCCCAGCATTTT. Its translation: CASSSGQGSNQPQHF.

This clonotype came up many times. The chain has TRBV20-1 and TRBJ2-3; D call uncertain. The CDR3 loop spans 13 amino acids. Trimming cost V 2 bases and J 5 bases, with 11 bases left between them. From germline, CDR1 is DFQATT and CDR2 SNEGSKA (reference sequence). CDR3 protein: CSARQIGRDTQYF. As DNA, the CDR3 is TGCAGTGCTAGACAAATCGGGCGAGATACGCAGTATTTT.

V is TRBV6-5 and J is TRBJ2-7; D gene unclear. Trimming took 2 bases from V and 1 from J, leaving 6 bases between them. The CDR3 is 13 residues long. The germline gives CDR1 MNHEY, CDR2 SVGAGI. This chain's CDR3 is CASSYGPSYEQYF. DNA of the CDR3: TGTGCCAGCAGTTACGGACCTTCCTACGAGCAGTACTTC.

The rearrangement uses TRBV5-1 and TRBJ2-1; D call uncertain. Trimming cost V 0 bases and J 0 bases, with 7 bases left between them. CDR3 length: 15 residues. CDR1 is SGHRS, CDR2 YFSETQ, per germline. CDR3 sequence: CASSLALSSYNEQFF. As DNA, the CDR3 is TGCGCCAGCAGCTTGGCCCTTAGCTCCTACAATGAGCAGTTCTTC.

The sample holds a few counts of this clonotype. V is TRBV12-3 or TRBV12-4 and J is TRBJ1-1; D remains unclear. The CDR3 is 15 residues long. With 2 bases removed from V and 1 base from J, the gap between germline ends came to 11 bases. The chain's CDR3 is CASSLPTTKNTEAFF. DNA for the CDR3: TGTGCCAGCAGTTTACCCACAACCAAGAACACTGAAGCTTTCTTT.

The chain is built from TRBV29-1 and TRBJ2-7, with 9 positions matching TRBD1. Germline loops: CDR1 SQVTM, CDR2 ANQGSEA. The CDR3 runs to 12 residues. The J segment lost 8 bases and the V segment lost 4 bases, leaving 6 bases of the junction unmatched. The DNA of the CDR3 is TGCAGCGTTGGAGAAACAGGGGGCCAGCAGTACTTC. Protein sequence: CSVGETGGQQYF.